This TCR beta chain was identified in a study of blood T cell repertoires in COVID-19 (dated by TCRdb to the early 2020s). About the full investigation: Samples covering the acute and convalescent phases of COVID-19 were provided by collaborators in the United States, Italy and Spain. The prospective study material was composed of cDNA or gDNA derived from T cells, B-cell-depleted T cells, or PBMCs. The samples were drawn from the first 160 participants of the ongoing ImmuneRACE study and from 950 to 1,500 subjects provided by 6 global collaborators. Nearly every sample came with metadata listing a de-identified subject ID, COVID-19 status, age in years and sex. The repertoires were released in a freely available public database intended as a resource for research on the immune response to SARS-CoV-2. Deeply sampled blood TCRbeta repertoires from subjects exposed to, actively infected with, or recovered from COVID-19 were included in the dataset. Where HLA class I and class II types were available, the types were taken from metadata supplied by the sample provider, not from assay-based typing.

What the authors observed across the whole study: The amount of clinical and demographic metadata varied by source and participant and was provided uncurated.

To note about this clone: There is no known antigen for this receptor. Base quality data are lacking; no much larger clone is found one base away.

The immunoSEQ Assay, a bias-controlled multiplex PCR, was used to amplify TCRbeta CDR3 regions from genomic DNA. Per the original workflow: The number of nucleated cells in each sample was estimated by amplification of reference gene primers within the assay. To quantify the absolute abundance of each unique TCRbeta CDR3 rearrangement, sequence reads were collapsed and filtered. For each sample, productive Simpson clonality was calculated by taking the square root of Simpson's diversity index across productive rearrangements. The table was pulled from immuneACCESS by TCRdb, which kept in-frame rearrangements only. Such tables lose some clones; where checked, under half of the loss comes from unresolved V genes, and the rest has no known cause. The V and J calls and the clone size are those of that table, but D and trimming were determined from the DNA. Counted in this sample were about 82,000 clones; approximately 80% of them appeared once. The top ten hold about 20% of the sample.

Each collaborating institution followed its own protocols to collect whole blood in K2EDTA tubes. For TCRbeta analysis, collaborators shipped samples in one of three forms: frozen whole blood, isolated PBMCs, or DNA extracted from either of those sample types. Compared with germline, V lacks 5 bases and J lacks 10 bases; bases without a gene match: 3. Spanning cysteine to phenylalanine, the CDR3 consists of 11 amino acids. Only the CDR3 portion is preserved as DNA: 33 bases, with reading frame beginning at the first base. The sequence came from a man older than 75 with active or convalescent COVID-19. The chain employs TRBV12-3 or TRBV12-4 and TRBJ1-1; 8 bases in the middle match TRBD1. The sequencing sample was made of peripheral blood. The DNA sequence is TGTGCCAGCAGTCCAGGGGGCCCAGCTTTCTTT. It codes for CASSPGGPAFF.